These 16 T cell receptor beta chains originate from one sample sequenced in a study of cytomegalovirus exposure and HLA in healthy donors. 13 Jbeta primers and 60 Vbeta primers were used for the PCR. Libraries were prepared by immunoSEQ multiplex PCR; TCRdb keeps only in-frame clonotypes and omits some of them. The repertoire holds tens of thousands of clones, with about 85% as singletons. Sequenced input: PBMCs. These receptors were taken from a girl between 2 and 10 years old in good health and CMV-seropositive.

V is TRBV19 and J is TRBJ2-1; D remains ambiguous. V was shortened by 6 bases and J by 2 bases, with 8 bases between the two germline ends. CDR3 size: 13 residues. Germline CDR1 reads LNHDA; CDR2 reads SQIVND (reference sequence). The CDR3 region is CASRTGAYNEQFF. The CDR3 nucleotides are TGTGCCAGTAGAACCGGTGCCTACAATGAGCAGTTCTTC. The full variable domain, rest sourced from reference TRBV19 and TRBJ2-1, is DGGITQSPKYLFRKEGQNVTLSCEQNLNHDAMYWYRQDPGQGLRLIYYSQIVNDFQKGDIAEGYSVSREKKESFPLTVTSAQKNPTAFYLCASRTGAYNEQFFGPGTRLTVL.

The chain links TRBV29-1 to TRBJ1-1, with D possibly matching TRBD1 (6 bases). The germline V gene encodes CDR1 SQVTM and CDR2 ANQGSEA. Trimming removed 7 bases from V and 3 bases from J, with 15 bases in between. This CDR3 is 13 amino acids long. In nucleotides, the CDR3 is TGCAGCGCCTACAGGGTGGAGGACACTGAAGCTTTCTTT. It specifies CSAYRVEDTEAFF.

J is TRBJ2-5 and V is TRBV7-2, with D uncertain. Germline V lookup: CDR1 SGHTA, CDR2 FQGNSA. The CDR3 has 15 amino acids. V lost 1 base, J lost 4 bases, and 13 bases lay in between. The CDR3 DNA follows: TGTGCCAGCAGCTTAGGACAACCTACCATAGAGACCCAGTACTTC. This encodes CASSLGQPTIETQYF.

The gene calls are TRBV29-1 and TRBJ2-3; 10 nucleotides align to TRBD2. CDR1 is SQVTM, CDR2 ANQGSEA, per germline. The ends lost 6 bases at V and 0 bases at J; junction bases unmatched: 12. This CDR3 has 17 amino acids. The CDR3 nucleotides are TGCAGCGTGGGAGGGGGACTAGCGCGAGGGAGCACAGATACGCAGTATTTT. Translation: CSVGGGLARGSTDTQYF.

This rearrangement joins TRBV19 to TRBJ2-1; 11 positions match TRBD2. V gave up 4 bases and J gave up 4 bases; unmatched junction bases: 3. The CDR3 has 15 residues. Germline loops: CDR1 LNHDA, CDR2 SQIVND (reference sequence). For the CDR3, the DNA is TGTGCCAGTAGTAAAACTAGCGGGAGTTACAATGAGCAGTTCTTC. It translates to CASSKTSGSYNEQFF. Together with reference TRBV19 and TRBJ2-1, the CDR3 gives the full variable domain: DGGITQSPKYLFRKEGQNVTLSCEQNLNHDAMYWYRQDPGQGLRLIYYSQIVNDFQKGDIAEGYSVSREKKESFPLTVTSAQKNPTAFYLCASSKTSGSYNEQFFGPGTRLTVL.

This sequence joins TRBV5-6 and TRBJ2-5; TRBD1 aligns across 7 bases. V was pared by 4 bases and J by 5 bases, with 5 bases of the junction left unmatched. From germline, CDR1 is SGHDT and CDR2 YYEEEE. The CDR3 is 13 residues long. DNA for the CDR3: TGTGCCAGCAGCGTACACAGGGGCGAGACCCAGTACTTC. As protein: CASSVHRGETQYF.

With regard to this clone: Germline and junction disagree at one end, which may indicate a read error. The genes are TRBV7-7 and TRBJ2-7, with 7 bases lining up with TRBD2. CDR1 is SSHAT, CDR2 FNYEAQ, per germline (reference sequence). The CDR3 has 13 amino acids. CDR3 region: CASSSSSGYEQYF. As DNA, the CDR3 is TGTGCTAGCAGCTCGTCTAGCGGCTACGAGCAGTACTTC.

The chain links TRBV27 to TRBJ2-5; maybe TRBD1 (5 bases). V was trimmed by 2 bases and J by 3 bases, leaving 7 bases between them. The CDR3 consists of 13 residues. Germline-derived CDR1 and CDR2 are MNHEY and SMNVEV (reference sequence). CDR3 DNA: TGTGCCAGCAGTTTAGCACAGGAAGAGACCCAGTACTTC. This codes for CASSLAQEETQYF.

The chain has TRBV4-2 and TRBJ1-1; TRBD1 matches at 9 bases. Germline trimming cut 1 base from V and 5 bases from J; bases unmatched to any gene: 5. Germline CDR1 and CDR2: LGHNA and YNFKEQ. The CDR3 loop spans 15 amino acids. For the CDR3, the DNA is TGTGCCAGCAGCCAAGGGGACAGGGCCGAAACTGAAGCTTTCTTT. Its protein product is CASSQGDRAETEAFF.

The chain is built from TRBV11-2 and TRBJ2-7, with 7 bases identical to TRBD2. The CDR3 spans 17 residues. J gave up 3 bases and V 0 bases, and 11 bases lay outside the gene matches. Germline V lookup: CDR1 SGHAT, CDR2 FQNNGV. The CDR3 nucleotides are TGTGCCAGCAGCTTAGACTGGAATGGGGAGGGAAACTACGAGCAGTACTTC. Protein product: CASSLDWNGEGNYEQYF.

The CDR3: CASSALMSSTDTQYF. As DNA, the CDR3 is TGTGCCAGCAGCGCTTTAATGTCTAGCACAGATACGCAGTATTTT. The chain couples TRBV9 to TRBJ2-3, with D unclear. The CDR3 spans 15 residues. The germline V and J ends were trimmed by 3 bases and 0 bases, with 11 bases remaining between them. Germline V gene data show CDR1 as SGDLS and CDR2 as YYNGEE.

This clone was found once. CDR3 nucleotides: TGTGCCAGTAGTATCGGAGTTTCTGAAGCTTTCTTT. Encoded protein: CASSIGVSEAFF. The rearrangement joins TRBV19 to TRBJ1-1, with D uncertain. The ends were cut back, 3 bases at V and 6 bases at J, with 8 bases in the middle. The CDR3 covers 12 residues. The germline CDR1 and CDR2 sequences are LNHDA and SQIVND (reference sequence).

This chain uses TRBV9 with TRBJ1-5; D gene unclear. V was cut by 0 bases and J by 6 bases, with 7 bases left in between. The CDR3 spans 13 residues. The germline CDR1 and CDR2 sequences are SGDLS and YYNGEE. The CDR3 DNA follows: TGTGCCAGCAGCGTAGCGGGGATTCAGCCCCAGCATTTT. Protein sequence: CASSVAGIQPQHF.

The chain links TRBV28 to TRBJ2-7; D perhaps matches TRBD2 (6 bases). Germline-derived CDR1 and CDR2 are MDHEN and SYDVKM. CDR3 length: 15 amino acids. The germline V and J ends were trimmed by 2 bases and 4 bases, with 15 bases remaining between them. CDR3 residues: CASSLTGSGLYEQYF. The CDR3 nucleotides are TGTGCCAGCAGTTTAACCGGGAGCGGCTTGTACGAGCAGTACTTC. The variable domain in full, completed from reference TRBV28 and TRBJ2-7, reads DVKVTQSSRYLVKRTGEKVFLECVQDMDHENMFWYRQDPGLGLRLIYFSYDVKMKEKGDIPEGYSVSREKKERFSLILESASTNQTSMYLCASSLTGSGLYEQYFGPGTRLTVT.

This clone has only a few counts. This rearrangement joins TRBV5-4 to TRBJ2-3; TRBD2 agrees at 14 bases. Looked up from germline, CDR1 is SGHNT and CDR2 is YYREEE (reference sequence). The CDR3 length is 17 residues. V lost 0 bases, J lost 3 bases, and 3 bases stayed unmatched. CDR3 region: CASSLGGLAGGTDTQYF. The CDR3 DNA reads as TGTGCCAGCAGCTTGGGAGGACTAGCGGGAGGTACAGATACGCAGTATTTT.

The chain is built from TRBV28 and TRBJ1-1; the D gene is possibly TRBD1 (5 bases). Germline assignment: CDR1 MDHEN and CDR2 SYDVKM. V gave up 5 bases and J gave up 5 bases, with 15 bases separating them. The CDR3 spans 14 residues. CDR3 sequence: CASSVRTPGTEAFF. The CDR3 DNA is TGTGCCAGCAGTGTCCGGACGCCAGGGACTGAAGCTTTCTTT.